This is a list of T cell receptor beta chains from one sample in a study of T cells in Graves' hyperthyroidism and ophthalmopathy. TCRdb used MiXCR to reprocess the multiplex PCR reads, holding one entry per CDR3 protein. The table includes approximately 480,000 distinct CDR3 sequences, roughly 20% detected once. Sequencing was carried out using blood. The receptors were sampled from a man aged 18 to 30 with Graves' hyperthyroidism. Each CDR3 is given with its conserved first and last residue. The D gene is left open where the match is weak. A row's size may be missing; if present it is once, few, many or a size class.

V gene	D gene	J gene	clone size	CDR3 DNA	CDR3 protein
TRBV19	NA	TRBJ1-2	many	TGTGCCAGGTCCCTCCGGTGGGCCAATCCTAACTATGGCTACACCTTC	CARSLRWANPNYGYTF
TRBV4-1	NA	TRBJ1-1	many	TGCGCCAGCAGCCGAACCCTGTATCGGTTGTCAAGTGAAGCTTTCTTT	CASSRTLYRLSSEAFF
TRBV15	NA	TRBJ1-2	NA	TGTGCCACCAGCAGAGATCAGACACGTAACTATGGCTACACCTTC	CATSRDQTRNYGYTF
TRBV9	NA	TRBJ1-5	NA	TGTGCCAGCAGCGCTACACATAGCAATCAGCCCCAGCATTTT	CASSATHSNQPQHF
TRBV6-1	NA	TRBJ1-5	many	TGTGCCAGCGGGGGGGGAGGGCTTAAGCCCCAGCATTTT	CASGGGGLKPQHF
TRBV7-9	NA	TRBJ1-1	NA	TGTGCCAGCAGCTTAGAGGAGGTATCCAACACTGAAGCTTTCTTT	CASSLEEVSNTEAFF
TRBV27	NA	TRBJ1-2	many	TGTGCCAGCAGTTTAAGTCCTAACTATGGCTACACCTTC	CASSLSPNYGYTF
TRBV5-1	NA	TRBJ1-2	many	TGCGCCAGCAGCCGGGAAGGCCACTATGGCTACACCTTC	CASSREGHYGYTF
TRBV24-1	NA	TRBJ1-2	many	TGTGCCACCAGTGATCTAGACCGAGGCTACACCTTC	CATSDLDRGYTF
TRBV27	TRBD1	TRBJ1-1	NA	TGTGCCAGCAGTACCGACGACAGGGCCCTGAGGGCTTGCTTT	CASSTDDRALRACF
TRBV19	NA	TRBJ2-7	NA	TGTGCCAGTAAGCCCCTCTCTACTCGGGGCGAGCAGTACTTC	CASKPLSTRGEQYF
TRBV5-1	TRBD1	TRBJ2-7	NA	TGCGCCAGCAGCTTGACAGGGGTTCTCAGGGAGCAGTACTTC	CASSLTGVLREQYF
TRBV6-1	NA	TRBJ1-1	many	TGTGCCAGCAGTGAAGACAGTAACACTGAAGCTTTCTTT	CASSEDSNTEAFF
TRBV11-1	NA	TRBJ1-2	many	TGTGCCAGCAGCTCCCCGGCGACAGGAGAAAACTATGGCTACACCTTC	CASSSPATGENYGYTF
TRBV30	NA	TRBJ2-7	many	TGTGCCTGGAGTGTACGATACCAGGGGAAGAGCTACGAGCAGTACTTC	CAWSVRYQGKSYEQYF
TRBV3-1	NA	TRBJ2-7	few	TGTGCCAGCTCCCAAGGTAGGAATCTTCAAACCAGCTCCTACGAGCAGTACTTC	CASSQGRNLQTSSYEQYF